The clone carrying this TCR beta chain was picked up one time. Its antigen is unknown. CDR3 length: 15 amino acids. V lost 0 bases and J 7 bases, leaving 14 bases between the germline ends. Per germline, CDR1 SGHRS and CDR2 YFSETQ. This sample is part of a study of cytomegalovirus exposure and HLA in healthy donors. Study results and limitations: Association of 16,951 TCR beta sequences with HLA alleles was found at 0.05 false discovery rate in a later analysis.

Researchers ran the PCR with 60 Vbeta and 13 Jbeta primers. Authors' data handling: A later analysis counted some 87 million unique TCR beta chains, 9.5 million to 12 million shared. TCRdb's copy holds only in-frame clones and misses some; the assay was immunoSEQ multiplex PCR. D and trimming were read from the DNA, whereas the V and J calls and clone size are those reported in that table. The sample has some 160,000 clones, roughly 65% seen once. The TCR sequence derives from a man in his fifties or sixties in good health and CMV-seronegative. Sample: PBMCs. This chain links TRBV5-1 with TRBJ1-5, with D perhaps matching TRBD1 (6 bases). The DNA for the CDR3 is TGCGCCAGCAGCTTGGATCCAGGGGAGAGGCAGCCCCAGCATTTT. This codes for CASSLDPGERQPQHF. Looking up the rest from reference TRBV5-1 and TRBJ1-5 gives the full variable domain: KAGVTQTPRYLIKTRGQQVTLSCSPISGHRSVSWYQQTPGQGLQFLFEYFSETQRNKGNFPGRFSGRQFSNSRSEMNVSTLELGDSALYLCASSLDPGERQPQHFGDGTRLSIL.